A single sample is the source of the 10 T cell receptor beta chains below, sequenced in a study of cytomegalovirus exposure and HLA in healthy donors. 13 Jbeta primers and 60 Vbeta primers were used for the PCR. This table comes from immunoSEQ multiplex PCR, and its TCRdb copy is limited to in-frame clones, with some not included. The repertoire holds about 140,000 clones, with more than 55% as singletons. Sequencing was carried out using PBMCs. The source is a woman in her fifties or sixties in good health and CMV-seronegative.

This rearrangement joins TRBV28 to TRBJ2-1, with TRBD2 matching 8 bases. The CDR3 is 15 amino acids. Germline CDR1 is MDHEN and CDR2 is SYDVKM. Trimming at V came to 1 base and at J to 4 bases, leaving 3 bases not matched to a gene. CDR3 nucleotide sequence: TGTGCCAGCAGTTTATACGCTAGCGGGTACAATGAGCAGTTCTTC. It specifies CASSLYASGYNEQFF. The whole variable domain, filled in from reference TRBV28 and TRBJ2-1, reads DVKVTQSSRYLVKRTGEKVFLECVQDMDHENMFWYRQDPGLGLRLIYFSYDVKMKEKGDIPEGYSVSREKKERFSLILESASTNQTSMYLCASSLYASGYNEQFFGPGTRLTVL.

This clone has more than one count but fewer than ten. The CDR3 loop is CAISYGGPETQYF. The CDR3 DNA reads TGTGCCATATCCTATGGGGGCCCGGAGACCCAGTACTTC. The chain combines TRBV10-3 with TRBJ2-5; a weak D match, TRBD1 (6 bases). Germline V gene lookup returns CDR1 ENHRY and CDR2 SYGVKD. Trimming pared 9 bases from V and 5 bases from J, leaving 16 bases between. The CDR3 is 13 residues long.

The gene calls are TRBV19 and TRBJ1-4; D is unclear. V was cut by 2 bases and J by 10 bases, with 11 bases left in between. The CDR3 contains 13 residues. The V gene's germline CDR1 is LNHDA and CDR2 SQIVND (reference sequence). In nucleotides, the CDR3 is TGTGCCAGTAGTATACCCAGGAACGGAAAACTGTTTTTT. Its protein product is CASSIPRNGKLFF.

This rearrangement joins TRBV5-1 to TRBJ2-3, with D maybe TRBD2 (6 bases). The CDR3 consists of 15 residues. Trimming removed 4 bases at V and 6 bases at J, with 18 bases between. Germline CDR1 SGHRS, CDR2 YFSETQ. Here the CDR3 DNA reads TGCGCCAGCAGCCCTGCGGGACCCCGGTCGGATACGCAGTATTTT. It translates to CASSPAGPRSDTQYF.

This chain connects TRBV5-1 to TRBJ2-3, with 10 bases aligning to TRBD2. J lost 2 bases, V lost 0 bases, and 6 bases had no gene match. CDR3 length: 17 residues. CDR1 and CDR2 from the germline V gene are SGHRS and YFSETQ. CDR3 loop: CASSLGSGGAPTDTQYF. In DNA, the CDR3 is TGCGCCAGCAGCTTGGGAAGCGGGGGGGCCCCCACAGATACGCAGTATTTT. The entire variable domain, with the rest obtained from reference TRBV5-1 and TRBJ2-3, is as follows: KAGVTQTPRYLIKTRGQQVTLSCSPISGHRSVSWYQQTPGQGLQFLFEYFSETQRNKGNFPGRFSGRQFSNSRSEMNVSTLELGDSALYLCASSLGSGGAPTDTQYFGPGTRLTVL.

The chain uses TRBV7-2 and TRBJ2-7; 9 bases are shared with TRBD2. V was pared by 1 base and J by 7 bases, with 8 bases of the junction left unmatched. Per the germline V gene, CDR1 is SGHTA and CDR2 is FQGNSA. The CDR3 consists of 15 residues. The CDR3 sequence: CASSLGGSGGGEQYF. CDR3 sequence (DNA): TGTGCCAGCAGCTTAGGCGGTAGCGGGGGAGGTGAGCAGTACTTC. The full variable domain, completed using reference TRBV7-2 and TRBJ2-7, is GAGVSQSPSNKVTEKGKDVELRCDPISGHTALYWYRQSLGQGLEFLIYFQGNSAPDKSGLPSDRFSAERTGGSVSTLTIQRTQQEDSAVYLCASSLGGSGGGEQYFGPGTRLTVT.

The chain links TRBV19 to TRBJ2-3; 7 nucleotides align to TRBD1. Germline CDR1 reads LNHDA; CDR2 reads SQIVND (reference sequence). This CDR3 has 16 residues. Germline trimming cut 3 bases from V and 0 bases from J; bases unmatched to any gene: 6. The CDR3 nucleotides read TGTGCCAGTAGTATTATCGGGACAGCTAGCACAGATACGCAGTATTTT. Protein product: CASSIIGTASTDTQYF.

The V gene is TRBV20-1, the J gene TRBJ2-1; D remains ambiguous. CDR3 size: 11 residues. V was clipped by 1 base and J by 7 bases, with 5 bases between them. Germline CDR1 and CDR2: DFQATT and SNEGSKA (reference sequence). The CDR3 DNA sequence: TGCAGTGCTAGAGGTTTAAATGAGCAGTTCTTC. Its translation is CSARGLNEQFF.

The V gene is TRBV5-1, the J gene TRBJ2-7; 7 bases agree with TRBD2. Germline V gives CDR1 SGHRS, CDR2 YFSETQ. The CDR3 runs 15 residues. Losses at the gene ends were 0 bases for V and 3 bases for J; bases not matched to a gene: 6. The CDR3 region is CASSLVVGGSYEQYF. CDR3 nucleotide sequence: TGCGCCAGCAGCTTGGTGGTCGGCGGGAGCTACGAGCAGTACTTC.

The V and J genes are TRBV10-1 and TRBJ1-2; 10 bases are shared with TRBD1. The CDR3 contains 14 residues. J gave up 5 bases and V 3 bases, and 3 bases lay outside the gene matches. The V gene's germline CDR1 is WNHNN and CDR2 SYGVQD (reference sequence). The CDR3 here is CASSERTGGYGYTF. CDR3 nucleotides: TGCGCCAGCAGTGAACGGACAGGGGGGTATGGCTACACCTTC.